One sample yielded the 25 T cell receptor beta chains listed below, sequenced in a study of blood T cell repertoires in COVID-19. Sequencing used immunoSEQ multiplex PCR; TCRdb keeps in-frame clones, though not all of them. This sample has around 300,000 clones, with roughly 90% found just once. Sequenced material: PBMCs or T cells enriched from blood (not recorded which). These receptors were taken from a woman younger than 45 who had recovered from COVID-19.

The chain combines TRBV5-4 with TRBJ1-1, with a weak D call TRBD1 (5 bases). V shed 1 base and J shed 3 bases, with 10 bases lying between them. Germline values: CDR1 SGHNT, CDR2 YYREEE (reference sequence). This CDR3 spans 14 amino acids. CDR3 in DNA: TGTGCCAGCAGCTTGATGGGGGGACACACTGAAGCTTTCTTT. Translation gives CASSLMGGHTEAFF.

This chain links TRBV19 with TRBJ2-2, with 7 bases aligning to TRBD1. Trimming cost V 10 bases and J 7 bases; bases outside gene matches: 3. The CDR3 extends over 11 amino acids. CDR1 is LNHDA and CDR2 is SQIVND in the germline V gene (reference sequence). This chain's CDR3 is CATTGDGELFF. The CDR3 region has the DNA TGTGCCACCACAGGGGACGGGGAGCTGTTTTTT.

The V call is TRBV30, the J call TRBJ1-5; D is possibly TRBD1 (5 bases). The germline V gene encodes CDR1 GTSNPN and CDR2 SVGIG (reference sequence). V lost 3 bases, J lost 4 bases, and 10 bases lay in between. The CDR3 loop spans 13 amino acids. This CDR3 reads CAWSGGNNQPQHF. The CDR3 DNA is TGTGCCTGGAGCGGGGGGAATAATCAGCCCCAGCATTTT.

The chain links TRBV27 to TRBJ1-2; weak D call: TRBD1 (6 bases). The CDR3 spans 13 residues. The V end lost 6 bases, the J end lost 2 bases, and 10 bases lay between the germline ends. Germline CDR1 is MNHEY and CDR2 is SMNVEV (reference sequence). As DNA, the CDR3 is TGTGCCAGCAGCCGAGACAGGAACTATGGCTACACCTTC. This codes for CASSRDRNYGYTF.

This clone was seen only once. This chain uses TRBV9 with TRBJ2-1, with no clear D. Trimming stripped 0 bases from V and 3 bases from J, with 7 bases between. The germline CDR1 and CDR2 sequences are SGDLS and YYNGEE. This CDR3 is built from 14 residues. In DNA, the CDR3 is TGTGCCAGCAGCGTAGGACACAACTACAATGAGCAGTTCTTC. This codes for CASSVGHNYNEQFF.

CDR3 sequence (DNA): TGTGCCAGCTCACCACTCGGGAGGCCAAGTGATTATACGCAGTATTTT. Protein: CASSPLGRPSDYTQYF. This chain links TRBV18 with TRBJ2-3; 7 nucleotides line up with TRBD2. Trimming at V came to 1 base and at J to 7 bases, leaving 11 bases not matched to a gene. Germline V gene sequence: CDR1 KGHSH, CDR2 LQKENI. The CDR3 runs to 16 residues. Complete variable domain (other parts from reference TRBV18 and TRBJ2-3): NAGVMQNPRHLVRRRGQEARLRCSPMKGHSHVYWYRQLPEEGLKFMVYLQKENIIDESGMPKERFSAEFPKEGPSILRIQQVVRGDSAAYFCASSPLGRPSDYTQYFGPGTRLTVL.

The chain recombines TRBV30 with TRBJ1-2; D unclear. Germline CDR1 and CDR2: GTSNPN and SVGIG (reference sequence). Between the trimmed V and J ends, which lost 3 bases and 5 bases, there was a span of 10 bases. This CDR3 contains 12 residues. The CDR3 reads CAWRVQMYGYTF. CDR3 in DNA: TGTGCCTGGAGGGTTCAGATGTATGGCTACACCTTC.

This clone was seen just once. CDR3 sequence reads: CASSLNDISNQPQHF. The DNA of the CDR3 is TGTGCCAGCAGCTTAAACGACATTAGCAATCAGCCCCAGCATTTT. This chain uses TRBV5-5 with TRBJ1-5; D unresolved. Germline CDR1 SGHKS, CDR2 YYEKEE (reference sequence). Trimming removed 2 bases at V and 0 bases at J, with 9 bases between. The CDR3 runs 15 residues.

This clone has only one observation. V gene TRBV19 combines with J gene TRBJ1-2, with TRBD1 as a possible D gene (5 bases). Trimming shortened V by 3 bases and J by 4 bases, and 12 bases separated the two germline ends. The V gene's germline CDR1 is LNHDA and CDR2 SQIVND (reference sequence). The CDR3 totals 14 residues. The CDR3 DNA reads TGTGCCAGTAGTATGGAGGGACCCCGCTATGGCTACACCTTC. Translating gives CASSMEGPRYGYTF.

The CDR3 nucleotides read TGCGCCAGCAGCCCGCGGGGCGGCCAGGCAACTAATGAAAAACTGTTTTTT. It codes for CASSPRGGQATNEKLFF. The chain is built from TRBV5-1 and TRBJ1-4, with D possibly matching TRBD1 (5 bases). The CDR3 length is 17 residues. The V and J ends lost 4 bases and 0 bases respectively, with 16 bases between them. The V gene's germline CDR1 is SGHRS and CDR2 YFSETQ.

The chain has TRBV10-3 and TRBJ1-1; TRBD1 matches 7 bases. The CDR3 extends over 13 amino acids. The V gene's germline CDR1 is ENHRY and CDR2 SYGVKD. Trimming took 6 bases from V and 1 from J; bases not matched to a gene: 2. CDR3 sequence reads: CAIRQGWNTEAFF. The DNA for the CDR3 is TGTGCCATCAGACAGGGGTGGAACACTGAAGCTTTCTTT.

This chain uses TRBV5-1 with TRBJ2-3; 9 bases match TRBD2. There are 14 residues in the CDR3. Per germline, CDR1 SGHRS and CDR2 YFSETQ. V was pared by 10 bases and J by 2 bases, with 8 bases of the junction left unmatched. CDR3 sequence reads: CAGSIAGVTDTQYF. The CDR3 DNA follows: TGCGCCGGATCAATAGCGGGAGTCACAGATACGCAGTATTTT.

V usage is TRBV30 and J usage is TRBJ2-7; D is undetermined. The CDR3 covers 10 residues. Deletions cut 1 base from V and 5 bases from J, with 3 bases between. CDR1 and CDR2 from the germline V gene are GTSNPN and SVGIG (reference sequence). Here the CDR3 DNA reads TGTGCCTGGAGTGACAACGAGCAGTACTTC. Its translation: CAWSDNEQYF. Using reference TRBV30 and TRBJ2-7 for the parts outside the CDR3, the full variable domain is SQTIHQWPATLVQPVGSPLSLECTVEGTSNPNLYWYRQAAGRGLQLLFYSVGIGQISSEVPQNLSASRPQDRQFILSSKKLLLSDSGFYLCAWSDNEQYFGPGTRLTVT.

The genes are TRBV11-1 and TRBJ2-7; the D gene is possibly TRBD2 (6 bases). In germline, CDR1 is SGHAT, CDR2 FQDESV (reference sequence). This CDR3 is built from 16 residues. Trimming took 2 bases from V and 0 from J, leaving 14 bases between them. The CDR3 DNA reads as TGTGCCAGCAGCTTATTTTTCGGAGGGGCCTCCTACGAGCAGTACTTC. Amino acids: CASSLFFGGASYEQYF.

V is TRBV9 and J is TRBJ2-1, with D tentatively TRBD2 (5 bases). The CDR3 extends over 18 amino acids. CDR1 is SGDLS and CDR2 is YYNGEE in the germline V gene. Trimming stripped 0 bases from V and 8 bases from J, with 24 bases between. The CDR3 sequence is CASSVARDGRGFGDEQFF. The CDR3 DNA is TGTGCCAGCAGCGTAGCTCGGGATGGTAGAGGCTTTGGGGATGAGCAGTTCTTC.

V gene TRBV7-2 combines with J gene TRBJ2-1, with a possible D match to TRBD2 (6 bases). Germline V lookup: CDR1 SGHTA, CDR2 FQGNSA. The CDR3 is made up of 14 amino acids. V lost 7 bases and J 4 bases, leaving 14 bases between the germline ends. CDR3 sequence reads: CASTLLGGYNEQFF. Here the CDR3 DNA reads TGTGCCAGCACCCTTCTGGGAGGATACAATGAGCAGTTCTTC.

The chain couples TRBV24-1 to TRBJ1-5; TRBD1 matches at 8 bases. This CDR3 is built from 14 residues. Losses at the gene ends were 9 bases for V and 9 bases for J; bases not matched to a gene: 12. Germline CDR1 and CDR2: KGHDR and SFDVKD. CDR3 coding DNA: TGTGCCACCGCACCTCCAGGGGGCGCGGGGCCCCAGCATTTT. It translates to CATAPPGGAGPQHF.

The chain combines TRBV2 with TRBJ1-5; TRBD1 aligns across 8 bases. With 7 bases clipped from V and 5 bases from J, the junction kept 10 bases outside the gene matches. In germline, CDR1 is SNHLY, CDR2 FYNNEI. The CDR3 spans 15 residues. CDR3 coding DNA: TGTGCCAGCACACCGGACAGGGTATTAGATCAGCCCCAGCATTTT. This sequence encodes CASTPDRVLDQPQHF.

V and J are TRBV6-1 and TRBJ1-2; unclear D gene. V dropped 2 bases and J dropped 1 base, with 11 bases sitting between them. The CDR3 contains 15 residues. The germline gives CDR1 MNHNS, CDR2 SASEGT. The CDR3 DNA sequence: TGTGCCAGCAGTGAAATCTGGGGAGGTAACTATGGCTACACCTTC. This gives the protein CASSEIWGGNYGYTF.

J is TRBJ2-3 and V is TRBV6-4; 9 bases line up with TRBD2. This CDR3 region has 15 residues. Germline values: CDR1 MRHNA, CDR2 SNTAGT. V dropped 6 bases and J dropped 4; count of bases not matched to a gene: 8. CDR3 nucleotides: TGTGCCAGCAGGCATAGCGGGAGTGGGTCAGATACGCAGTATTTT. Its translation: CASRHSGSGSDTQYF.

The chain links TRBV19 to TRBJ2-1; 8 nucleotides match TRBD2. This CDR3 region has 16 residues. The ends lost 7 bases at V and 2 bases at J; junction bases unmatched: 10. The germline V gene has CDR1 LNHDA and CDR2 SQIVND (reference sequence). As DNA, the CDR3 is TGTGCCAGTACCTCTAAGGGCGGGGGGACCTACAATGAGCAGTTCTTC. It encodes CASTSKGGGTYNEQFF.

V is TRBV5-1 and J is TRBJ1-1; a weak D match, TRBD1 (6 bases). Germline CDR1 reads SGHRS; CDR2 reads YFSETQ. This CDR3 spans 13 amino acids. V lost 6 bases and J 0 bases, leaving 9 bases between the germline ends. The CDR3 DNA is TGCGCCAGCAAAGCAGGGGTGAACACTGAAGCTTTCTTT. Residues: CASKAGVNTEAFF.

The chain is built from TRBV19 and TRBJ2-1; 7 bases align to TRBD2. This CDR3 region has 15 residues. CDR1 and CDR2 from the germline V gene are LNHDA and SQIVND (reference sequence). Trimming cost V 7 bases and J 7 bases; bases outside gene matches: 13. DNA for the CDR3: TGTGCCAGTAATGTCGGCGGGACTATCAGAAATGAGCAGTTCTTC. Translating gives CASNVGGTIRNEQFF.

The chain carries TRBV7-2 and TRBJ1-2; 11 bases match TRBD1. V shed 3 bases, J shed 5 bases, and the junction held 8 bases outside the gene matches. Germline loops: CDR1 SGHTA, CDR2 FQGNSA. The CDR3 contains 16 residues. DNA of the CDR3: TGTGCCAGCAGCTTGCCCGGGACAGGGGGTGGATATGGCTACACCTTC. Its protein product is CASSLPGTGGGYGYTF.

The V and J genes are TRBV28 and TRBJ2-3; TRBD1 is a possible D gene (5 bases). The V end was cut by 11 bases, the J end by 0 bases, with 21 bases between. Germline V gene lookup returns CDR1 MDHEN and CDR2 SYDVKM. The CDR3 sequence is 16 residues long. CDR3 amino acids: CALTPTDIGSTDTQYF. CDR3 sequence (DNA): TGTGCCTTAACCCCGACGGACATAGGAAGCACAGATACGCAGTATTTT.